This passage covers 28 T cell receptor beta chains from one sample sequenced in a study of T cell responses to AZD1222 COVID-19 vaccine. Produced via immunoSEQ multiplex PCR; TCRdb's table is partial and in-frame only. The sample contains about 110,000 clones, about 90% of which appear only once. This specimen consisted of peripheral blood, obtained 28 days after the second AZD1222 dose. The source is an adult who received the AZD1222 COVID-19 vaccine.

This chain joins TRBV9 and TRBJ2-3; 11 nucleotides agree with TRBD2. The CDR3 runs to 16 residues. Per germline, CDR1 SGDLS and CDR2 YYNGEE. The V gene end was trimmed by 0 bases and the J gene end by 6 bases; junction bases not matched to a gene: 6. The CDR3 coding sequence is TGTGCCAGCAGCGTAGTGACTAGCGGGGCCGCGGATACGCAGTATTTT. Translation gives CASSVVTSGAADTQYF.

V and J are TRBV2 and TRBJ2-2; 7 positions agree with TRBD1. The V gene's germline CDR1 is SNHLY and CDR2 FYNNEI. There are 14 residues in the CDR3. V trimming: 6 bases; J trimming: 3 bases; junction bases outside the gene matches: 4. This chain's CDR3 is CASRGDSYTGELFF. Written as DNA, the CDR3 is TGTGCCAGCAGGGGGGACAGCTACACCGGGGAGCTGTTTTTT.

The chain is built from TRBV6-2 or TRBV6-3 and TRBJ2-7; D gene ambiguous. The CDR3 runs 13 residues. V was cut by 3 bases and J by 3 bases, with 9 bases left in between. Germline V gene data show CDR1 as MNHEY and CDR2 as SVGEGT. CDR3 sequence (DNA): TGTGCCAGCAGTTATTTTCAGAACTACGAGCAGTACTTC. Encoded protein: CASSYFQNYEQYF.

CDR3 nucleotide sequence: TGTGCCAGCAGCTTGTTGACAGGGTCTGACAATGAGCAGTTCTTC. This sequence encodes CASSLLTGSDNEQFF. The rearrangement uses TRBV5-6 and TRBJ2-1, with 7 bases fitting TRBD1. Germline assignment: CDR1 SGHDT and CDR2 YYEEEE. This CDR3 is 15 amino acids long. The V and J ends lost 1 base and 5 bases, in that order; junction bases with no gene match: 6. Drawing the rest from reference TRBV5-6 and TRBJ2-1, the complete variable domain is DAGVTQSPTHLIKTRGQQVTLRCSPKSGHDTVSWYQQALGQGPQFIFQYYEEEERQRGNFPDRFSGHQFPNYSSELNVNALLLGDSALYLCASSLLTGSDNEQFFGPGTRLTVL.

Here the CDR3 reads CASSLGTYEQYF. CDR3 nucleotides: TGTGCCAGCAGTTTGGGTACCTACGAGCAGTACTTC. The gene calls are TRBV12-3 or TRBV12-4 and TRBJ2-7; D gene ambiguous. This CDR3 is built from 12 residues. V was clipped by 3 bases and J by 2 bases, with 5 bases between them.

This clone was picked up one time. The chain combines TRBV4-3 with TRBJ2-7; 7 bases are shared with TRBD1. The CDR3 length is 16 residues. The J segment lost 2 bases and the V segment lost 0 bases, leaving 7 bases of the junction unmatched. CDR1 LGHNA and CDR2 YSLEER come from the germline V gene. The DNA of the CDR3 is TGCGCCAGCAGCCAAGAAGGGGTGACAGGGCCCTACGAGCAGTACTTC. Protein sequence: CASSQEGVTGPYEQYF.

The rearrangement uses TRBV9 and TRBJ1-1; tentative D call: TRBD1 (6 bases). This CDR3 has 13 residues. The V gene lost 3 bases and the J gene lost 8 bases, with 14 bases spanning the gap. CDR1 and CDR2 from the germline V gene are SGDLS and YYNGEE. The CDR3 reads CASSATPDREAFF. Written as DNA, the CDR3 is TGTGCCAGCAGCGCCACCCCGGACAGAGAAGCTTTCTTT. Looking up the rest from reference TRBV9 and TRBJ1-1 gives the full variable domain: DSGVTQTPKHLITATGQRVTLRCSPRSGDLSVYWYQQSLDQGLQFLIQYYNGEERAKGNILERFSAQQFPDLHSELNLSSLELGDSALYFCASSATPDREAFFGQGTRLTVV.

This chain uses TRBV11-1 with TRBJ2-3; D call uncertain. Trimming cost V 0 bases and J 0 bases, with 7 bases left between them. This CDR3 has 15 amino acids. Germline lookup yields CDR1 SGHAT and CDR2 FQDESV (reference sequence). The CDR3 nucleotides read TGTGCCAGCAGCTTAGCGGTTACTAGCACAGATACGCAGTATTTT. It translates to CASSLAVTSTDTQYF. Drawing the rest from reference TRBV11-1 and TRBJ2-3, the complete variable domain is EAEVAQSPRYKITEKSQAVAFWCDPISGHATLYWYRQILGQGPELLVQFQDESVVDDSQLPKDRFSAERLKGVDSTLKIQPAELGDSAMYLCASSLAVTSTDTQYFGPGTRLTVL.

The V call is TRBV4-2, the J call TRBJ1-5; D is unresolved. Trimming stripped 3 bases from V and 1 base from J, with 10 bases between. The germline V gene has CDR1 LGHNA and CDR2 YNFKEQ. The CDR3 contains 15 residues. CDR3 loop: CASSQAGESNQPQHF. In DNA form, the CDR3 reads TGTGCCAGCAGCCAGGCGGGAGAAAGCAATCAGCCCCAGCATTTT.

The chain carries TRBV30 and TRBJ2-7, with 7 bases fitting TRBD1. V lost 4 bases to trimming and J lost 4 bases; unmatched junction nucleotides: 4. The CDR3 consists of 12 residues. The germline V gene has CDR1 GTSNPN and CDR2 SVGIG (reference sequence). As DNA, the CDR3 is TGTGCCTGGACAAAGGGGGCGTACGAGCAGTACTTC. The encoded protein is CAWTKGAYEQYF.

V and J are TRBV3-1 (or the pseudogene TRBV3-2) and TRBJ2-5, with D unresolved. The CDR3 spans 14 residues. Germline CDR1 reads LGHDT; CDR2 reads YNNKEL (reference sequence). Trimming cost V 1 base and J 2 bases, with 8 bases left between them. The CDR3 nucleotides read TGTGCCAGCAGCCAAGGTGGGCTGCAAGAGACCCAGTACTTC. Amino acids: CASSQGGLQETQYF.

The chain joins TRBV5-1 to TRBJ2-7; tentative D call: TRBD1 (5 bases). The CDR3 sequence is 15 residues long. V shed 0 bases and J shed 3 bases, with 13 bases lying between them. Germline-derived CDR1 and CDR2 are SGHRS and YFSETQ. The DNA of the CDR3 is TGCGCCAGCAGCTTGGAGGGGCAAGGATTCTACGAGCAGTACTTC. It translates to CASSLEGQGFYEQYF.

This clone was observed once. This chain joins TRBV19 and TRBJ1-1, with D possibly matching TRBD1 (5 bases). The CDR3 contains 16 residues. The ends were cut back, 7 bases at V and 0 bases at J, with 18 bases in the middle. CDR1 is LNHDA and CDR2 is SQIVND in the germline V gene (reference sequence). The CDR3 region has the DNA TGTGCCAGTAACGCGCTGACAGAGCCTTTGAACACTGAAGCTTTCTTT. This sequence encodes CASNALTEPLNTEAFF.

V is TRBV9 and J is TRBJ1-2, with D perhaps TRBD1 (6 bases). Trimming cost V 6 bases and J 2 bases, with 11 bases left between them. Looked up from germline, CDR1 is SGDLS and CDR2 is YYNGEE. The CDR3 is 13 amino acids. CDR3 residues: CASTTTGNYGYTF. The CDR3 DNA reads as TGTGCCAGCACCACGACAGGAAACTATGGCTACACCTTC.

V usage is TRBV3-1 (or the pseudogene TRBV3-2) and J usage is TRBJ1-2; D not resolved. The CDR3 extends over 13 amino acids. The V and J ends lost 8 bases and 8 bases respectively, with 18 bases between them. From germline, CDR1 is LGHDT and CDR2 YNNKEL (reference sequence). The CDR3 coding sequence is TGTGCCAGCCGCACCCCCACAGAGCCCGGCTACACCTTC. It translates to CASRTPTEPGYTF.

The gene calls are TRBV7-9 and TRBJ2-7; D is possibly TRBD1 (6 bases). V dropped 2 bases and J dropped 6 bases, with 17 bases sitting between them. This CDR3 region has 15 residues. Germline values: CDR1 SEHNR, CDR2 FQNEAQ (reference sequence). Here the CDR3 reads CASSLYREWYSEQYF. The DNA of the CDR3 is TGTGCCAGCAGCTTATACAGGGAATGGTATAGCGAGCAGTACTTC.

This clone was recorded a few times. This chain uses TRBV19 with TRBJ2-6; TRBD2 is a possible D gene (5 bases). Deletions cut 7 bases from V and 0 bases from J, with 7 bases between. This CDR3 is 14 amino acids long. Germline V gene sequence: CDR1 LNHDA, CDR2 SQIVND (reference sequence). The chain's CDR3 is CASKGVSGANVLTF. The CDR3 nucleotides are TGTGCCAGTAAGGGAGTCTCTGGGGCCAACGTCCTGACTTTC.

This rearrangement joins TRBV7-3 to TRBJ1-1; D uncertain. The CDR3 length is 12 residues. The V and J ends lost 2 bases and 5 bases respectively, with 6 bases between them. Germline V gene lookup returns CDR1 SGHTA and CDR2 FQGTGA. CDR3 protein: CASSLRSTEAFF. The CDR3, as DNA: TGTGCCAGCAGCTTACGGTCGACTGAAGCTTTCTTT. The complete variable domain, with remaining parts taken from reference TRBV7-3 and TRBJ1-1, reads GAGVSQTPSNKVTEKGKYVELRCDPISGHTALYWYRQSLGQGPEFLIYFQGTGAADDSGLPNDRFFAVRPEGSVSTLKIQRTERGDSAVYLCASSLRSTEAFFGQGTRLTVV.

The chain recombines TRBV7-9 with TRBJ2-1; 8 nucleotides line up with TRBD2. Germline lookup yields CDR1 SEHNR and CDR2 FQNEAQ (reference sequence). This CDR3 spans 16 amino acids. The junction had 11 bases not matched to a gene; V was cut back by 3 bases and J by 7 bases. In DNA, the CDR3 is TGTGCCAGCAGCTTCATGTCTAGGGCTAGCGGGAATGAGCAGTTCTTC. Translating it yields CASSFMSRASGNEQFF. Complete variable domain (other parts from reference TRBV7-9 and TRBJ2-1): DTGVSQNPRHKITKRGQNVTFRCDPISEHNRLYWYRQTLGQGPEFLTYFQNEAQLEKSRLLSDRFSAERPKGSFSTLEIQRTEQGDSAMYLCASSFMSRASGNEQFFGPGTRLTVL.

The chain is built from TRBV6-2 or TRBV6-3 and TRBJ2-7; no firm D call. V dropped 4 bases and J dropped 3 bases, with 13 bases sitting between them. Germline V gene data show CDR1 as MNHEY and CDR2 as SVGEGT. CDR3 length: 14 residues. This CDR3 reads CASSLPELYYEQYF. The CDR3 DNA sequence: TGTGCCAGCAGTTTACCAGAACTCTACTACGAGCAGTACTTC.

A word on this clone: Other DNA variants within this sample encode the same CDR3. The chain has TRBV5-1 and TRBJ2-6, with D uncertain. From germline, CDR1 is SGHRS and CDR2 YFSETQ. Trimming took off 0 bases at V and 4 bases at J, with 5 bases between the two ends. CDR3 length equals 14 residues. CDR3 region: CASSLVPGANVLTF. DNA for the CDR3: TGCGCCAGCAGCTTGGTACCGGGGGCCAACGTCCTGACTTTC.

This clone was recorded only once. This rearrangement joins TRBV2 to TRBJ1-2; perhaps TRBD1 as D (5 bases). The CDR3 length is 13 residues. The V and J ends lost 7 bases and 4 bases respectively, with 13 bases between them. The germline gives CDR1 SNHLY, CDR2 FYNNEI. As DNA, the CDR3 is TGTGCCAGCACTATGACAGAATCCTATGGCTACACCTTC. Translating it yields CASTMTESYGYTF.

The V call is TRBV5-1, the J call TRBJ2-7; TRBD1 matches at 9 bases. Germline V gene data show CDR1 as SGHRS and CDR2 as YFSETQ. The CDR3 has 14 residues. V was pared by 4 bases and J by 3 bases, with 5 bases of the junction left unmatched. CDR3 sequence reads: CASSPTGGNYEQYF. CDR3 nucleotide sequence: TGCGCCAGCAGCCCGACAGGGGGAAACTACGAGCAGTACTTC.

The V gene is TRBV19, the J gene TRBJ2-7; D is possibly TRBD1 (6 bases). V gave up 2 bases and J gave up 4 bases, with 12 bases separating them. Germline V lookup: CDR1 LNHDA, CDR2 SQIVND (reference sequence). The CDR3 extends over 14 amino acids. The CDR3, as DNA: TGTGCCAGTAGTATAATGGACAGTGCGTACGAGCAGTACTTC. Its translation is CASSIMDSAYEQYF.

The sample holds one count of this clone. The CDR3: CASSLGGGGEKLFF. DNA of the CDR3: TGTGCCAGCAGCTTGGGAGGGGGCGGTGAAAAACTGTTTTTT. The chain recombines TRBV5-5 with TRBJ1-4, with 7 bases aligning to TRBD1. The germline gives CDR1 SGHKS, CDR2 YYEKEE (reference sequence). There are 14 residues in the CDR3. V gave up 0 bases and J gave up 7 bases; unmatched junction bases: 3.

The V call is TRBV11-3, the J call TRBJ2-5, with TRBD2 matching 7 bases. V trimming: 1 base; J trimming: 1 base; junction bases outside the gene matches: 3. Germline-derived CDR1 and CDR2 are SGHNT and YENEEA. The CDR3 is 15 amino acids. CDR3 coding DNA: TGTGCCAGCAGCTTAGGGGGGACTACCCAAGAGACCCAGTACTTC. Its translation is CASSLGGTTQETQYF.

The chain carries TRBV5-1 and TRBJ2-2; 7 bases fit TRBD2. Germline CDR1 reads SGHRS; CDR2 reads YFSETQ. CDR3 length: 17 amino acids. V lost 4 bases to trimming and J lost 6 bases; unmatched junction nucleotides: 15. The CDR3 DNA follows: TGCGCCAGCAGCCTTACCTCGGCCAGGGAGGGTTCCGGGGAGCTGTTTTTT. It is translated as CASSLTSAREGSGELFF.

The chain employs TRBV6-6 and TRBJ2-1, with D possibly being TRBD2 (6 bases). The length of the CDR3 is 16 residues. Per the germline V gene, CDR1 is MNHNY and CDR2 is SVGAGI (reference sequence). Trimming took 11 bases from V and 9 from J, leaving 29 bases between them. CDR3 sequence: CAGTPTGGDLEGEQFF. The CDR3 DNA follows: TGTGCCGGCACCCCAACCGGGGGAGACCTAGAGGGTGAGCAGTTCTTC.